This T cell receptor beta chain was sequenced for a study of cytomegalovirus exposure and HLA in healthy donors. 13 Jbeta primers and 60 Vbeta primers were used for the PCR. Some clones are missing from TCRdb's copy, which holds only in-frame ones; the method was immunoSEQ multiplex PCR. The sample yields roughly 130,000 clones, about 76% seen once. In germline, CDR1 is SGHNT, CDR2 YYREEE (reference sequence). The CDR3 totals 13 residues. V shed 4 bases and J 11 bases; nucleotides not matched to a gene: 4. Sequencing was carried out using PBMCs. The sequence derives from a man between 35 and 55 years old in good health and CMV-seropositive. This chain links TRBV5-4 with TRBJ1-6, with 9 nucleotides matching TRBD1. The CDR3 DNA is TGTGCCAGCAGCCAAGGGACAGGGCCACCCCTCCACTTT. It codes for CASSQGTGPPLHF.